Presented here are 29 T cell receptor beta chains from one specimen sequenced in a study of CD8+CD57+ T cells in acquired aplastic anemia. It was genomic DNA that served as the template for profiling TCR beta VDJ and CDR3. TCRdb ran MiXCR on the reads and lists one entry per CDR3 protein. The sample contains more than 150,000 distinct CDR3 sequences, under 70% of which appear only once. The sequencing sample was made of sorted CD4+, CD8+, or CD8+CD57+ T cells (not recorded which) from PBMCs. The receptors here all came from a human donor with severe aplastic anemia or a healthy control (not recorded which).

The chain couples TRBV9 to TRBJ2-7; possible D gene TRBD2, 7 bases. The germline V gene encodes CDR1 SGDLS and CDR2 YYNGEE. V lost 4 bases to trimming and J lost 0 bases, with 14 bases between them. The CDR3 length is 15 residues. The CDR3 DNA reads TGTGCCAGCAGCCCGAAGGGGGGGCTCTCCTACGAGCAGTACTTC. Translated, it gives CASSPKGGLSYEQYF.

The J gene is TRBJ2-3, the V gene TRBV24-1; 13 positions agree with TRBD2. CDR1 is KGHDR and CDR2 is SFDVKD in the germline V gene. The CDR3 has 21 amino acids. V was clipped by 1 base and J by 4 bases; unmatched bases: 16. The CDR3 protein is CATSDFEGPGTSGMPPDTQYF. DNA of the CDR3: TGTGCCACCAGTGATTTTGAGGGGCCGGGGACTAGCGGGATGCCCCCAGATACGCAGTATTTT.

The chain carries TRBV19 and TRBJ2-5; no clear D. CDR1 is LNHDA, CDR2 SQIVND, per germline (reference sequence). Trimming stripped 5 bases from V and 5 bases from J, with 12 bases between. CDR3 size: 13 residues. CDR3: CASSVGHGETQYF. The CDR3, as DNA: TGTGCCAGTAGTGTGGGCCACGGGGAGACCCAGTACTTC.

This clonotype appeared once. The DNA of the CDR3 is TGCAGTGCTATCCCGACGACTTACGCGGAGACCCAGTACTTC. Translating it yields CSAIPTTYAETQYF. This sequence joins TRBV20-1 and TRBJ2-5, with D hard to call. The CDR3 is made up of 14 amino acids. Trimming stripped 4 bases from V and 5 bases from J, with 17 bases between. The germline CDR1 and CDR2 sequences are DFQATT and SNEGSKA (reference sequence).

V and J are TRBV7-9 and TRBJ1-6, with TRBD1 matching over 9 bases. CDR1 is SEHNR and CDR2 is FQNEAQ in the germline V gene (reference sequence). This CDR3 comprises 14 residues. Trimming removed 6 bases from V and 8 bases from J; junction bases left unmatched: 5. CDR3: CASRSGTGYSPLHF. Written as DNA, the CDR3 is TGTGCCAGCAGATCCGGGACAGGGTATTCACCCCTCCACTTT.

This clonotype was found many times. V usage is TRBV19 and J usage is TRBJ1-1; the D gene is possibly TRBD1 (6 bases). Germline CDR1 reads LNHDA; CDR2 reads SQIVND (reference sequence). Trimming took 8 bases from V and 0 from J, leaving 7 bases between them. The CDR3 is made up of 12 amino acids. The CDR3 DNA follows: TGTGCCAGTGAGGGGGTGAACACTGAAGCTTTCTTT. This sequence encodes CASEGVNTEAFF.

This chain connects TRBV7-2 to TRBJ1-2; D gene unclear. V lost 5 bases and J lost 0, with 10 bases in between. The germline V gene has CDR1 SGHTA and CDR2 FQGNSA. This CDR3 is 14 amino acids long. CDR3 nucleotide sequence: TGTGCCAGCAGCCCACAACGTACTAACTATGGCTACACCTTC. Protein: CASSPQRTNYGYTF.

V gene TRBV20-1 combines with J gene TRBJ2-7, with D possibly being TRBD1 or TRBD2 (5 bases each). Germline CDR1 and CDR2: DFQATT and SNEGSKA (reference sequence). The CDR3 sequence is 15 residues long. The V end was cut by 3 bases, the J end by 0 bases, with 15 bases between. Here the CDR3 reads CSARSGTSSSYEQYF. CDR3 coding DNA: TGCAGTGCTAGGTCCGGGACGTCGAGCTCCTACGAGCAGTACTTC.

The genes are TRBV19 and TRBJ2-1; perhaps D is TRBD1 or TRBD2 (7 bases each). The V end lost 6 bases, the J end lost 8 bases, and 17 bases lay between the germline ends. Germline lookup yields CDR1 LNHDA and CDR2 SQIVND (reference sequence). CDR3 length: 14 residues. CDR3 DNA sequence: TGTGCCAGTAGGGCAGGGGGGGGTTTCTATGAGCAGTTCTTC. It yields the protein CASRAGGGFYEQFF.

This rearrangement joins TRBV3-1 to TRBJ2-1; 11 bases are a match to TRBD2. The germline V gene has CDR1 LGHDT and CDR2 YNNKEL (reference sequence). With V trimmed by 0 bases and J by 6 bases, 4 bases remained unmatched. CDR3 length equals 16 residues. The CDR3 nucleotides read TGTGCCAGCAGCCAAGAAAGACTAGCGGGGATCAATGAGCAGTTCTTC. It is translated as CASSQERLAGINEQFF.

The J gene is TRBJ2-5, the V gene TRBV7-9, with 7 bases identical to TRBD1. The CDR3 loop spans 14 amino acids. With V trimmed by 4 bases and J by 6 bases, 8 bases remained unmatched. Germline CDR1 and CDR2: SEHNR and FQNEAQ (reference sequence). CDR3 protein: CASSYTRQGKTQYF. CDR3 bases: TGTGCCAGCAGCTACACAAGACAGGGAAAGACCCAGTACTTC.

The chain uses TRBV20-1 and TRBJ2-7; 9 positions agree with TRBD2. Germline CDR1 and CDR2: DFQATT and SNEGSKA (reference sequence). V lost 4 bases, J lost 1 base, and 5 bases stayed unmatched. The CDR3 sequence is 14 residues long. The CDR3 DNA reads TGCAGTGCTACCCACAGCGGGGGGTCCTACGAGCAGTACTTC. The encoded protein is CSATHSGGSYEQYF.

This clonotype showed up many times. The chain uses TRBV9 and TRBJ2-7, with D perhaps matching TRBD1 (5 bases). Germline values: CDR1 SGDLS, CDR2 YYNGEE. Trimming left V 4 bases short and J 0 bases short, with 14 bases between. There are 15 residues in the CDR3. In DNA, the CDR3 is TGTGCCAGCAGCCCGACTGTCCAGGGCTCCTACGAGCAGTACTTC. Protein: CASSPTVQGSYEQYF.

V usage is TRBV7-3 and J usage is TRBJ2-1; unclear D gene. This CDR3 region has 17 residues. The V gene's germline CDR1 is SGHTA and CDR2 FQGTGA. Trimming cost V 8 bases and J 5 bases, with 25 bases left between them. This CDR3 reads CASGRLTGRSSDNEQFF. CDR3 in DNA: TGTGCCAGCGGCCGCTTGACTGGACGTTCCTCTGACAATGAGCAGTTCTTC.

About this clonotype: The CDR3 carries no conserved terminal phenylalanine or tryptophan, so it likely arises from a read error. V is TRBV20-1 and J is TRBJ1-1; D is uncertain. The germline V gene encodes CDR1 DFQATT and CDR2 SNEGSKA (reference sequence). Deletions cut 0 bases from V and 3 bases from J, with 8 bases between. This CDR3 is 13 amino acids long. CDR3 DNA: TGCAGTGCTAGAGATACAGTGGACACTGAAGCTTTCTCT. Its translation: CSARDTVDTEAFS.

The chain is built from TRBV7-4 and TRBJ2-2; D uncertain. Trimming cost V 5 bases and J 4 bases, with 8 bases left between them. Germline CDR1 reads SGHVT; CDR2 reads SQSDAQ. The CDR3 contains 13 residues. CDR3 nucleotides: TGTGCCAGCAGCGTTCGCTTCACCGGGGAGCTGTTTTTT. Its translation: CASSVRFTGELFF.

This clonotype was picked up a small number of times. The chain employs TRBV7-3 and TRBJ2-5; D assignment may be TRBD1 or TRBD2 (5 bases each). The CDR3 loop spans 13 amino acids. CDR1 and CDR2 (germline): SGHTA, FQGTGA. V was cut by 5 bases and J by 4 bases, with 11 bases left in between. The CDR3 spells CASSPPGGETQYF. The CDR3 DNA reads as TGTGCCAGCAGCCCCCCTGGGGGAGAGACCCAGTACTTC.

The gene calls are TRBV25-1 and TRBJ2-7, with D possibly TRBD2 on 5 matching bases. Germline V lookup: CDR1 MGHDK, CDR2 SYGVNS. CDR3 size: 14 residues. V was cut by 1 base and J by 2 bases, with 9 bases left in between. Here the CDR3 reads CASSEFRGTYEQYF. For the CDR3, the DNA is TGTGCCAGCAGTGAATTCAGAGGGACCTACGAGCAGTACTTC.

This clonotype showed up many times. J is TRBJ2-1 and V is TRBV5-1; TRBD2 matches at 11 bases. V gave up 1 base and J gave up 8 bases; unmatched junction bases: 8. The CDR3 contains 16 residues. Looked up from germline, CDR1 is SGHRS and CDR2 is YFSETQ. The CDR3: CASSLSLAGGGDEQFF. The CDR3 DNA reads TGCGCCAGCAGCTTGTCGCTAGCGGGGGGCGGGGATGAGCAGTTCTTC.

Of note for this clonotype: One end of the junction does not line up with germline, which may come from a read error. J is TRBJ1-1 and V is TRBV29-1, with D unresolved. CDR3 length: 10 amino acids. Germline CDR1 is SQVTM and CDR2 is ANQGSEA. Here the CDR3 DNA reads TGCGGCGTTGTAAACACTGAGGCTTTCTTT. Translating gives CGVVNTEAFF.

The gene calls are TRBV20-1 and TRBJ2-1; 8 nucleotides match TRBD1. Germline CDR1 reads DFQATT; CDR2 reads SNEGSKA (reference sequence). V lost 3 bases and J lost 4; bases outside the gene matches: 5. CDR3 length equals 14 residues. The CDR3 is CSASQGARYNEQFF. CDR3 bases: TGCAGTGCTAGCCAGGGGGCGAGATACAATGAGCAGTTCTTC.

The chain combines TRBV25-1 with TRBJ2-3; the match to TRBD1 covers 7 bases. The CDR3 is 14 amino acids. The trim removed 9 bases at V and 1 base at J, leaving 7 bases unmatched. In germline, CDR1 is MGHDK, CDR2 SYGVNS. CDR3 residues: CASIGTGGTDTQYF. CDR3 bases: TGTGCCAGTATAGGAACAGGGGGCACAGATACGCAGTATTTT.

This clonotype has ten or more counts. The J gene is TRBJ1-4, the V gene TRBV5-8, with D perhaps TRBD1 (5 bases). V lost 4 bases and J lost 4, with 11 bases in between. This CDR3 is built from 14 residues. The germline V gene encodes CDR1 SGHTS and CDR2 YDEGEE. The DNA for the CDR3 is TGTGCCAGCAGCCTGTGGGGGGGTAATGAAAAACTGTTTTTT. Amino acids: CASSLWGGNEKLFF.

The gene calls are TRBV20-1 and TRBJ1-1; 7 bases fit TRBD1. CDR3 length: 14 amino acids. Germline V lookup: CDR1 DFQATT, CDR2 SNEGSKA (reference sequence). The junction had 8 bases not matched to a gene; V was cut back by 6 bases and J by 1 base. CDR3 residues: CSARPGTANTEAFF. DNA for the CDR3: TGCAGTGCAAGACCCGGGACAGCGAACACTGAAGCTTTCTTT.

This clonotype was observed many times. The chain joins TRBV20-1 to TRBJ2-1, with D perhaps matching TRBD1 or TRBD2 (6 bases each). The CDR3 contains 12 residues. The V gene's germline CDR1 is DFQATT and CDR2 SNEGSKA (reference sequence). V was trimmed by 8 bases and J by 12 bases, leaving 20 bases between them. CDR3 sequence reads: CSLPGPGGGQFF. DNA of the CDR3: TGCAGTTTACCGGGGCCCGGGGGCGGGCAGTTCTTC.

This sequence joins TRBV9 and TRBJ2-7; 8 bases fit TRBD2. V lost 4 bases to trimming and J lost 5 bases; unmatched junction nucleotides: 11. Germline V CDR1 and CDR2: SGDLS, YYNGEE. The CDR3 sequence is 15 residues long. The CDR3 region has the DNA TGTGCCAGCAGCCCCTTAAGCGGGGGCTTTAACGAGCAGTACTTC. This gives the protein CASSPLSGGFNEQYF.

J is TRBJ2-1 and V is TRBV5-1, with 13 positions matching TRBD2. The V gene end was trimmed by 1 base and the J gene end by 7 bases; junction bases not matched to a gene: 2. Germline V lookup: CDR1 SGHRS, CDR2 YFSETQ. CDR3 length equals 15 residues. The CDR3 DNA reads as TGCGCCAGCAGCTTGAGGACTAGCGGGGGAAATGAGCAGTTCTTC. The encoded protein is CASSLRTSGGNEQFF.

V is TRBV7-3 and J is TRBJ2-7; TRBD1 matches 9 bases. Germline V gene lookup returns CDR1 SGHTA and CDR2 FQGTGA. CDR3 length equals 15 residues. V lost 6 bases to trimming and J lost 2 bases; unmatched junction nucleotides: 8. CDR3 amino acids: CASRNPGTGTYEQYF. CDR3 coding DNA: TGTGCCAGCAGAAACCCCGGGACAGGGACCTACGAGCAGTACTTC.

This chain links TRBV6-5 with TRBJ1-5, with D possibly being TRBD1 (6 bases). V dropped 4 bases and J dropped 6 bases, with 13 bases sitting between them. This CDR3 region has 14 residues. CDR1 is MNHEY and CDR2 is SVGAGI in the germline V gene. This CDR3 is CASSSQGGGQPQHF. In DNA form, the CDR3 reads TGTGCCAGCAGTTCACAGGGCGGCGGTCAGCCCCAGCATTTT.